This T cell receptor (beta chain) was observed in a study of shared clonotypes between healthy human individuals. It was across several immunoSEQ plates that each subset's genomic DNA was evenly split. Sequencing was performed with immunoSEQ multiplex PCR; in TCRdb, only in-frame clones are kept and a portion is missing. The sample holds over 2 million clones, around 93% seen once. This CDR3 region has 14 residues. The germline gives CDR1 SGHTA, CDR2 FQGNSA. J gave up 3 bases and V 5 bases, and 3 bases lay outside the gene matches. This clonotype was sampled from a man younger than 35 in good health. Some clones in this sample may be carry-over from other donors' samples. Sequences were obtained from naive CD4+ T cells from PBMCs. Subset reported: CD45RA+ positively selected. This chain connects TRBV7-2 to TRBJ2-7; the match to TRBD1 covers 11 bases. This chain's CDR3 is CASSGQGAGYEQYF. The CDR3, as DNA: TGTGCCAGCAGCGGACAGGGGGCTGGCTACGAGCAGTACTTC.